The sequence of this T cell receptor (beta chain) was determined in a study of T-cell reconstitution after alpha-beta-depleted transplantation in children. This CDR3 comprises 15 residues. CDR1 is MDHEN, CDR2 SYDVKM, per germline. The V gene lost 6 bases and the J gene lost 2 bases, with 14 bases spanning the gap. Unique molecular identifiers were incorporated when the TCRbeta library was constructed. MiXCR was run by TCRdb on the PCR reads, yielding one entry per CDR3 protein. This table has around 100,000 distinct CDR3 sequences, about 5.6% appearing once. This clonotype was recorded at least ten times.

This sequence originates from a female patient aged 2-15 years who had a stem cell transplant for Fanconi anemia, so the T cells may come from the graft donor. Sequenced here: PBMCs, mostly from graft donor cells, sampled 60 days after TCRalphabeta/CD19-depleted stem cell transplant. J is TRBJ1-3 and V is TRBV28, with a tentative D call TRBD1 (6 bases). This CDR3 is CASRPTGFAGNTIYF. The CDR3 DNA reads TGTGCCAGCAGACCTACAGGGTTTGCTGGAAACACCATATATTTT.